This is a list of T cell receptor beta chains from one sample in a study of T cell repertoires in cytomegalovirus infection. Their antigens are not known. Via MiXCR, TCRdb re-called the reads, giving one row per CDR3 protein. This sample carries roughly 700,000 distinct CDR3 sequences, 30% to 35% of them seen once, and the ten largest clones take 18%. The input for sequencing was cultured PBMCs, taken from culture after CMV antigen stimulation. All receptors derive from a human donor in good health (CMV status not recorded). Some clones in this sample may be carry-over from other donors' samples. Both conserved end residues are part of each CDR3. A D gene is named only where the DNA matches it firmly. Where a row states a size, it is once, few, many or the class of an expanded clone; other rows omit it.

d_call,j_call,v_call,clone_size,cdr3_aa,cdr3_nt
-,TRBJ2-7,TRBV6-5,-,CASSQRSLDTYEQYF,TGTGCCAGCAGTCAACGCTCTCTGGATACATACGAGCAGTACTTC
-,TRBJ1-4,TRBV12-3/TRBV12-4,few,CASSFSGRNEKLFF,TGTGCCAGCAGTTTTTCTGGGAGGAATGAAAAACTGTTTTTT
TRBD2,TRBJ2-1,TRBV4-1,few,CASSQEDHASAAGGTNEQFF,TGCGCCAGCAGCCAAGAGGACCATGCTTCCGCGGCGGGGGGAACCAATGAGCAGTTCTTC
-,TRBJ1-1,TRBV7-9,-,CASRPTGGTEAFF,TGTGCCAGCCGACCGACTGGCGGCACTGAAGCTTTCTTT
TRBD1,TRBJ1-1,TRBV3-1,-,CASSSPGQGAEAFF,TGTGCCAGCAGCTCCCCGGGACAGGGGGCTGAAGCTTTCTTT
TRBD1,TRBJ2-5,TRBV27,few,CASSLSRDSRAQYF,TGTGCCAGCAGTTTATCCCGGGACAGTCGGGCCCAGTACTTC
-,TRBJ1-5,TRBV7-8,-,CASSSAAQPGNQPQHF,TGTGCCAGCAGCTCGGCTGCCCAACCAGGAAATCAGCCCCAGCATTTT
TRBD2,TRBJ2-2,TRBV4-1,few,CASSPTSGRAGELFF,TGCGCCAGCAGCCCCACTAGCGGGAGGGCCGGGGAGCTGTTTTTT
TRBD1,TRBJ1-6,TRBV2,-,CASNLFGTGNSPLHF,TGTGCCAGCAATCTGTTTGGGACAGGGAATTCACCCCTCCACTTT
TRBD2,TRBJ2-3,TRBV7-8,-,CASSLTSGGGTDTQYF,TGTGCCAGCAGCCTTACTAGCGGGGGAGGCACAGATACGCAGTATTTT
TRBD2,TRBJ2-1,TRBV7-2,once,CTSSLALAGVHNEQFF,TGTACCAGCAGCTTAGCCCTAGCGGGAGTTCATAATGAGCAGTTCTTC
TRBD1,TRBJ2-1,TRBV7-6,-,CASRESQGAYEQFF,TGTGCCAGCAGGGAGAGTCAGGGGGCCTATGAGCAGTTCTTC
-,TRBJ1-3,TRBV7-9,-,CASSTRGGSGNTIYF,TGTGCCAGCAGCACTCGGGGAGGCTCTGGAAACACCATATATTTT
-,TRBJ1-1,TRBV4-1,few,CASSQATGRRTEAFF,TGCGCCAGCAGCCAAGCCACAGGTCGTCGGACTGAAGCTTTCTTT
TRBD2,TRBJ2-7,TRBV4-1,few,CASSQDRLAGPVEQYF,TGCGCCAGCAGCCAAGATAGGCTAGCGGGGCCCGTGGAGCAGTACTTC
-,TRBJ2-1,TRBV12-3/TRBV12-4,few,CASSQGLANYNEQFF,TGTGCCAGCAGTCAGGGACTGGCCAACTACAATGAGCAGTTCTTC
-,TRBJ1-1,TRBV6-1,-,CASIRWGGTEAFF,TGTGCCAGCATAAGGTGGGGCGGCACTGAAGCTTTCTTT
-,TRBJ1-1,TRBV7-6,few,CASSLPTGENTEAFF,TGTGCCAGCAGCTTACCGACGGGGGAGAACACTGAAGCTTTCTTT
-,TRBJ1-5,TRBV2,once,CASRREKAGNQPQHF,TGTGCCAGCAGGAGGGAGAAGGCGGGCAATCAGCCCCAGCATTTT
-,TRBJ2-5,TRBV7-2,-,CASSLVEAETQYF,TGTGCCAGCAGCTTAGTCGAGGCCGAGACCCAGTACTTC
TRBD2,TRBJ2-1,TRBV19,-,CASSIVLRASGRADEQFF,TGTGCCAGTAGTATAGTCCTGCGAGCTAGCGGGAGGGCGGATGAGCAGTTCTTC
-,TRBJ1-1,TRBV6-1,-,CASGAGATEAFF,TGTGCCTCAGGGGCAGGGGCCACTGAAGCTTTCTTT
-,TRBJ2-5,TRBV12-3/TRBV12-4,-,CASRIQETQYF,TGTGCCAGCAGGATACAAGAGACCCAGTACTTC
-,TRBJ1-2,TRBV7-2,many,CASGESYGYTF,TGTGCCAGCGGAGAGTCCTATGGCTACACCTTC
-,TRBJ1-4,TRBV25-1,-,CASSEYFGDTMNEKLFF,TGTGCCAGCAGTGAATATTTCGGGGATACCATGAATGAAAAACTGTTTTTT
-,TRBJ2-1,TRBV6-1,few,CASSEVLSSYNEQFF,TGTGCCAGCAGTGAAGTTCTGAGCTCCTACAATGAGCAGTTCTTC
-,TRBJ2-7,TRBV25-1,-,CASSEYMRKGQYF,TGTGCCAGCAGTGAATATATGAGGAAGGGGCAGTACTTC
-,TRBJ2-3,TRBV10-3,-,CAISGTPSIWYF,TGTGCCATCAGCGGGACCCCTTCCATTTGGTATTTT
-,TRBJ1-6,TRBV5-4,few,CASSLDLGAGSPLHF,TGTGCCAGCAGCTTGGATCTGGGGGCGGGTTCACCCCTCCACTTT
TRBD1,TRBJ1-2,TRBV6-6,-,CASSYSQGANGYTF,TGTGCCAGCAGTTACTCACAGGGGGCAAATGGCTACACCTTC
-,TRBJ1-1,TRBV7-2,many,CASSWPRARGTEAFF,TGTGCCAGCAGCTGGCCACGGGCGCGCGGCACTGAAGCTTTCTTT
-,TRBJ1-2,TRBV12-3/TRBV12-4,-,CASSRDISYGYTF,TGTGCCAGCAGTCGAGACATCTCCTATGGCTACACCTTC
-,TRBJ2-1,TRBV7-6,-,CASSLVGGVTYNEQFF,TGTGCCAGCAGCTTAGTCGGCGGGGTTACCTACAATGAGCAGTTCTTC
-,TRBJ2-2,TRBV12-3/TRBV12-4,-,CASSLWVTGELFF,TGTGCCAGCAGTTTGTGGGTGACCGGGGAGCTGTTTTTT
TRBD1,TRBJ1-4,TRBV28,few,CASSSQTGANEKLFF,TGTGCCAGCAGTTCCCAGACAGGGGCTAATGAAAAACTGTTTTTT
-,TRBJ1-1,TRBV4-1,-,CASSHPGGGRGAFF,TGCGCCAGCAGCCACCCCGGGGGAGGGCGTGGAGCTTTCTTT
-,TRBJ1-2,TRBV2,-,CASSDWGAAYGYTF,TGTGCCAGCAGTGACTGGGGGGCTGCCTATGGCTACACCTTC
TRBD2,TRBJ2-5,TRBV12-3/TRBV12-4,few,CASTSWGETSRETQYF,TGTGCCAGCACCTCATGGGGGGAGACTAGCAGGGAGACCCAGTACTTC
-,TRBJ1-5,TRBV19,-,CASSMGKDWDSDQPQHF,TGTGCCAGTAGTATGGGAAAAGACTGGGATAGCGATCAGCCCCAGCATTTT
-,TRBJ2-5,TRBV9,few,CASSVVEGRVEETQYF,TGTGCCAGCAGCGTAGTTGAAGGGCGGGTCGAGGAGACCCAGTACTTC
-,TRBJ1-4,TRBV10-3,few,CAICDRPNEKLFF,TGTGCCATCTGCGACAGGCCTAATGAAAAACTGTTTTTT
-,TRBJ1-2,TRBV7-2,once,CASSLPLEGGYTF,TGTGCCAGCAGCTTGCCCCTAGAGGGAGGCTACACCTTC
-,TRBJ2-2,TRBV7-2,few,CASNSGNTGELFF,TGTGCCAGCAACTCAGGGAACACCGGGGAGCTGTTTTTT
-,TRBJ2-7,TRBV12-3/TRBV12-4,few,CASSLIPGGIYEQYF,TGTGCCAGCAGTTTAATCCCAGGGGGGATCTACGAGCAGTACTTC
-,TRBJ2-3,TRBV7-2,many,CASRPPGVDTQYF,TGTGCCAGCAGACCCCCGGGGGTAGATACGCAGTATTTT
TRBD1,TRBJ1-1,TRBV6-2/TRBV6-3,-,CASSPQGSTEAFF,TGTGCCAGCAGCCCACAGGGGAGCACTGAAGCTTTCTTT
TRBD1,TRBJ2-7,TRBV7-2,-,CASSSRQGPSRMYEQYF,TGTGCCAGCAGCTCTCGACAGGGACCATCTCGGATGTACGAGCAGTACTTC
-,TRBJ1-2,TRBV6-1,few,CASSEARTALGYTF,TGTGCCAGCAGTGAAGCTAGGACAGCCCTTGGCTACACCTTC
-,TRBJ1-2,TRBV7-9,few,CASSPSRGFSGYTF,TGTGCCAGCAGCCCCAGTCGGGGGTTCTCTGGCTACACCTTC
TRBD2,TRBJ2-1,TRBV6-1,-,CASSTRGAGSPLDEQFF,TGTGCCAGCAGTACCCGGGGAGCGGGGTCCCCCTTGGATGAGCAGTTCTTC
TRBD2,TRBJ2-5,TRBV7-2,few,CASSLGITRGGETQYF,TGTGCCAGCAGCTTAGGGATAACTCGGGGGGGAGAGACCCAGTACTTC
-,TRBJ1-2,TRBV11-2,few,CASSLTTSTDYTF,TGTGCCAGCAGCCTGACTACCTCGACAGACTACACCTTC
TRBD1,TRBJ2-7,TRBV5-1,few,CASSRDRVSYEQYF,TGCGCCAGCAGCAGGGACAGGGTGTCGTACGAGCAGTACTTC
TRBD2,TRBJ2-3,TRBV3-1,-,CASSPLGLAGGRGDTQYF,TGTGCCAGCAGCCCCCTGGGACTAGCGGGGGGGCGGGGAGATACGCAGTATTTT
-,TRBJ1-2,TRBV15,-,CATSREAGNLYGYTF,TGTGCCACCAGCAGAGAAGCAGGTAACCTCTATGGCTACACCTTC
-,TRBJ2-1,TRBV7-2,few,CASSREMNNEQFF,TGTGCCAGCAGCCGTGAGATGAACAATGAGCAGTTCTTC
-,TRBJ2-3,TRBV28,-,CASSLLASPGYTQYF,TGTGCCAGCAGTTTATTGGCTAGTCCTGGGTATACGCAGTATTTT